This TCR beta chain was recorded in a study of Graves' ophthalmopathy and Graves' hyperthyroidism. This clonotype was seen ten or more times. RNA transcripts were the template, and TCR beta CDR3 regions were amplified from them. Second-round multiplex PCR came after a first-round RT-PCR that employed HTBI primers. TCRdb reprocessed the multiplex PCR reads via MiXCR and lists one record per CDR3 protein. The sample lists about 210,000 distinct CDR3 sequences, approximately 29% occurring once. The CDR3 contains 15 residues. With 3 bases removed from V and 4 bases from J, the gap between germline ends came to 12 bases.

The receptor was derived from a man over 45 with Graves' ophthalmopathy. Sequencing used peripheral blood. The rearrangement joins TRBV12-3 or TRBV12-4 to TRBJ2-2, with D possibly being TRBD2 (5 bases). The CDR3 sequence: CASSLRLAVTGELFF. The DNA of the CDR3 is TGTGCCAGCAGTTTGAGGCTAGCAGTCACCGGGGAGCTGTTTTTT.